These 18 T cell receptor beta chains were all obtained from the same sample, sequenced in a study of Graves' ophthalmopathy and Graves' hyperthyroidism. The authors amplified TCR beta CDR3 regions, and they did so from RNA transcripts for repertoire sequencing. Investigators did first-round RT-PCR with HTBI primers, then second-round multiplex PCR. TCRdb itself ran the multiplex PCR reads through MiXCR, one entry per CDR3 protein. The data show 500,000 to 700,000 distinct CDR3 sequences, over 20% seen once. Material: peripheral blood. The receptors shown here come from a woman younger than 35 with stable Graves' hyperthyroidism. Some clones in this sample may be carry-over from other donors' samples.

This chain joins TRBV20-1 and TRBJ1-6, with D possibly matching TRBD1 (6 bases). CDR1 is DFQATT, CDR2 SNEGSKA, per germline (reference sequence). The CDR3 totals 16 residues. V was trimmed by 0 bases and J by 6 bases, leaving 15 bases between them. The CDR3, as DNA: TGCAGTGCTAGAGATCCAGCCCGGGACATTAATTCACCCCTCCACTTT. This codes for CSARDPARDINSPLHF.

There are many counts of this clonotype. The rearrangement links TRBV28 to TRBJ2-7; D may be TRBD1 or TRBD2 (7 bases each). This CDR3 is 20 amino acids long. Germline V CDR1 and CDR2: MDHEN, SYDVKM. V was shortened by 6 bases and J by 2 bases, with 32 bases between the two germline ends. CDR3 bases: TGTGCCAGCAGACCGACAGGGCCGGGGGAGGGTGACAGAGGAACCTACGAGCAGTACTTC. Residues: CASRPTGPGEGDRGTYEQYF.

This clonotype was seen a few times. The gene calls are TRBV5-1 and TRBJ1-1; D is uncertain. Germline CDR1 is SGHRS and CDR2 is YFSETQ. Trimming pared 0 bases from V and 4 bases from J, leaving 22 bases between. The length of the CDR3 is 18 residues. The CDR3 region is CASSLVGRMITLSTEAFF. In DNA, the CDR3 is TGCGCCAGCAGCTTGGTCGGTCGGATGATCACGCTGAGCACTGAAGCTTTCTTT.

CDR3 nucleotides: TGCGCCAGCAGCTTGGCGATGGCAAGGGGGACTGAAGCTTTCTTT. It codes for CASSLAMARGTEAFF. The chain links TRBV5-1 to TRBJ1-1, with D possibly being TRBD1 (6 bases). The V gene's germline CDR1 is SGHRS and CDR2 YFSETQ. The CDR3 covers 15 residues. Trimming removed 0 bases from V and 5 bases from J, with 14 bases in between.

J is TRBJ1-1 and V is TRBV19; perhaps TRBD1 as D (6 bases). Trimming took off 7 bases at V and 5 bases at J, with 20 bases between the two ends. Germline loops: CDR1 LNHDA, CDR2 SQIVND (reference sequence). CDR3 size: 15 residues. CDR3 amino acids: CASTGGMQGRTEAFF. The CDR3 nucleotides read TGTGCCAGTACCGGGGGTATGCAGGGGAGAACTGAAGCTTTCTTT.

In this sample, this clonotype turned up many times. The rearrangement joins TRBV19 to TRBJ1-1; 8 positions match TRBD1. V shed 6 bases, J shed 3 bases, and the junction held 9 bases outside the gene matches. Germline loops: CDR1 LNHDA, CDR2 SQIVND (reference sequence). This CDR3 comprises 15 residues. The CDR3, as DNA: TGTGCCAGTAGGCCTCACAGGGGGTCGGACACTGAAGCTTTCTTT. This codes for CASRPHRGSDTEAFF.

The chain joins TRBV20-1 to TRBJ2-5; no firm D call. Germline V gene lookup returns CDR1 DFQATT and CDR2 SNEGSKA (reference sequence). This CDR3 is 13 amino acids long. V lost 6 bases, J lost 0 bases, and 11 bases lay in between. The CDR3 DNA reads as TGCAGTGCACGAAAGACCGACCAAGAGACCCAGTACTTC. Its translation is CSARKTDQETQYF.

This clonotype was seen ten or more times. The V and J genes are TRBV7-3 and TRBJ2-5; D gene unclear. V lost 2 bases and J lost 7, with 11 bases in between. This CDR3 has 13 amino acids. Germline lookup yields CDR1 SGHTA and CDR2 FQGTGA. The CDR3: CASSLLELGTQYF. CDR3 bases: TGTGCCAGCAGCTTACTCGAACTTGGGACCCAGTACTTC.

The table lists this clonotype with many counts. The rearrangement links TRBV28 to TRBJ1-5; D remains unclear. Trimming shortened V by 2 bases and J by 9 bases, and 8 bases separated the two germline ends. The V gene's germline CDR1 is MDHEN and CDR2 SYDVKM. CDR3 length: 12 amino acids. DNA of the CDR3: TGTGCCAGCAGTTTAGGCTTTCCGCCCCAGCATTTT. Translation gives CASSLGFPPQHF.

The table lists this clonotype with many counts. This chain links TRBV6-1 with TRBJ1-1; weak D call: TRBD1 (6 bases). The CDR3 has 15 amino acids. V lost 0 bases and J 2 bases, leaving 10 bases between the germline ends. Germline CDR1 MNHNS, CDR2 SASEGT. The CDR3 sequence is CASSEALGGNTEAFF. In DNA, the CDR3 is TGTGCCAGCAGTGAAGCGTTAGGGGGAAACACTGAAGCTTTCTTT.

There are many counts of this clonotype. The J gene is TRBJ1-1, the V gene TRBV19; 7 nucleotides align to TRBD1. V was pared by 8 bases and J by 6 bases, with 9 bases of the junction left unmatched. The CDR3 length is 13 residues. Looked up from germline, CDR1 is LNHDA and CDR2 is SQIVND (reference sequence). As DNA, the CDR3 is TGTGCCAGTCGTCCCGGGCAGGGGGCTGAAGCTTTCTTT. It specifies CASRPGQGAEAFF.

This clonotype has at least ten counts. V usage is TRBV12-3 or TRBV12-4 and J usage is TRBJ2-7, with TRBD2 matching over 8 bases. Trimming took 1 base from V and 6 from J; bases not matched to a gene: 17. The CDR3 is 18 residues long. In DNA, the CDR3 is TGTGCCAGCAGTTTAGGCGAGGCTTACGGGACTAGACTATCCGAGCAGTACTTC. This translates into CASSLGEAYGTRLSEQYF.

This clonotype was observed a handful of times. V and J are TRBV2 and TRBJ2-7, with D hard to call. The germline V and J ends were trimmed by 2 bases and 6 bases, with 8 bases remaining between them. The V gene's germline CDR1 is SNHLY and CDR2 FYNNEI. This CDR3 is 12 amino acids long. CDR3 protein: CASSEQRAEQYF. CDR3 in DNA: TGTGCCAGCAGTGAACAGCGAGCCGAGCAGTACTTC.

The CDR3 protein is CASSYDSSTAFF. In nucleotides, the CDR3 is TGCGCCAGCAGCTACGACTCCTCGACGGCTTTCTTT. V and J are TRBV5-1 and TRBJ1-1; D ambiguous. Trimming removed 3 bases from V and 11 bases from J, with 14 bases in between. CDR1 SGHRS and CDR2 YFSETQ come from the germline V gene. This CDR3 region has 12 residues.

This clonotype was counted between two and nine times. The rearrangement joins TRBV12-3 or TRBV12-4 to TRBJ2-5; no clear D gene. V gave up 7 bases and J gave up 5 bases, with 14 bases separating them. The length of the CDR3 is 13 residues. CDR3 DNA: TGTGCCAGCAAGTTATTCCTCGGGGAGACCCAGTACTTC. This encodes CASKLFLGETQYF.

This clonotype was found many times. V is TRBV6-5 and J is TRBJ1-5; 7 bases line up with TRBD1. V dropped 0 bases and J dropped 6; count of bases not matched to a gene: 8. This CDR3 region has 16 residues. The germline V gene has CDR1 MNHEY and CDR2 SVGAGI. In DNA, the CDR3 is TGTGCCAGCAGTTACTCCTACAGGGGTGTAGGTCAGCCCCAGCATTTT. The encoded protein is CASSYSYRGVGQPQHF.

This clonotype was seen at least ten times. This rearrangement joins TRBV28 to TRBJ1-1; D uncertain. Germline V gene sequence: CDR1 MDHEN, CDR2 SYDVKM. The length of the CDR3 is 12 residues. V gave up 5 bases and J gave up 3 bases, with 7 bases separating them. The CDR3 DNA reads TGTGCCAGCAGTACCCAGGACACTGAAGCTTTCTTT. Residues: CASSTQDTEAFF. Complete variable domain (other parts from reference TRBV28 and TRBJ1-1): DVKVTQSSRYLVKRTGEKVFLECVQDMDHENMFWYRQDPGLGLRLIYFSYDVKMKEKGDIPEGYSVSREKKERFSLILESASTNQTSMYLCASSTQDTEAFFGQGTRLTVV.

This clonotype was counted many times. The rearrangement links TRBV7-2 to TRBJ1-1; D gene ambiguous. The CDR3 covers 14 residues. The germline V and J ends were trimmed by 5 bases and 1 base, with 11 bases remaining between them. CDR1 is SGHTA, CDR2 FQGNSA, per germline. The CDR3 sequence: CASSAGRPNTEAFF. For the CDR3, the DNA is TGTGCCAGCAGCGCCGGACGGCCGAACACTGAAGCTTTCTTT.